This TCR beta chain was identified during a study of shared clonotypes between healthy human individuals. Study-wide findings and caveats: For naive CD4 cells, roughly 4.6% of clonotypes were shared across a handful of donors.

As for this clone: What it recognizes is unknown. The same CDR3 arises from other DNA sequences in this sample as well.

Data came from immunoSEQ multiplex PCR; TCRdb stores just in-frame clones and leaves some out. Here the sample spans more than 550,000 clones, about 90% being singletons. The CDR3 length is 13 residues. J was trimmed by 3 bases and V by 2 bases; bases with no gene match: 4. The germline CDR1 and CDR2 sequences are SQVTM and ANQGSEA. The receptor's source is a man between 18 and 29 years old in good health. Some clones in this sample may be carry-over from other donors' samples. The rearrangement uses TRBV29-1 and TRBJ2-7; 7 bases align to TRBD2. Input material: memory CD8+ T cells from PBMCs. Subset specified: CD45RO+ cells pooled with CCR7-negative TemRA cells. This chain's CDR3 is CSVEWRESYEQYF. In nucleotides, the CDR3 is TGCAGCGTTGAATGGCGGGAGAGCTACGAGCAGTACTTC.